The sequence of this TCR beta chain was determined in a study of long-term antiretroviral therapy in people with HIV. Between the trimmed V and J ends, which lost 3 bases and 2 bases, there was a span of 11 bases. This CDR3 comprises 15 residues. CDR1 is SEHNR, CDR2 FQNEAQ, per germline (reference sequence). Researchers report immunoSEQ v3.0 was run at survey level. Repertoires were generated with immunoSEQ multiplex PCR, while TCRdb's copy carries only in-frame clones and drops some. Found here are around 15,000 clones, around 80% of them singletons; the top ten hold 6.5% to 8.5%. The chain employs TRBV7-9 and TRBJ2-1; possibly TRBD2 for D (6 bases). The input for sequencing was unsorted PBMCs, taken 0.1 years after starting antiretroviral therapy. The TCR comes from a man aged 18 to 30 with HIV. CDR3 residues: CASSFGRGAYNEQFF. The CDR3, as DNA: TGTGCCAGCAGCTTCGGGCGGGGAGCCTACAATGAGCAGTTCTTC.